This entry is about one T cell receptor (beta chain). This entry belongs to a study of blood T cell repertoires in COVID-19. This CDR3 comprises 13 residues. Trimming pared 3 bases from V and 6 bases from J, leaving 11 bases between. CDR1 and CDR2 from the germline V gene are SGHTA and FQGNSA. Repertoires were generated with immunoSEQ multiplex PCR, while TCRdb's copy carries only in-frame clones and drops some. Counted here are approximately 240,000 clones, approximately 80% occurring once; the ten biggest clones make up about 5.3%. The chain links TRBV7-2 to TRBJ1-2, with TRBD1 as a possible D gene (5 bases). Sequenced: peripheral blood. The receptor comes from an elderly woman with active or convalescent COVID-19. CDR3 bases: TGTGCCAGCAGCTTTCCTCAGGGCGATGGCTACACCTTC. It translates to CASSFPQGDGYTF.